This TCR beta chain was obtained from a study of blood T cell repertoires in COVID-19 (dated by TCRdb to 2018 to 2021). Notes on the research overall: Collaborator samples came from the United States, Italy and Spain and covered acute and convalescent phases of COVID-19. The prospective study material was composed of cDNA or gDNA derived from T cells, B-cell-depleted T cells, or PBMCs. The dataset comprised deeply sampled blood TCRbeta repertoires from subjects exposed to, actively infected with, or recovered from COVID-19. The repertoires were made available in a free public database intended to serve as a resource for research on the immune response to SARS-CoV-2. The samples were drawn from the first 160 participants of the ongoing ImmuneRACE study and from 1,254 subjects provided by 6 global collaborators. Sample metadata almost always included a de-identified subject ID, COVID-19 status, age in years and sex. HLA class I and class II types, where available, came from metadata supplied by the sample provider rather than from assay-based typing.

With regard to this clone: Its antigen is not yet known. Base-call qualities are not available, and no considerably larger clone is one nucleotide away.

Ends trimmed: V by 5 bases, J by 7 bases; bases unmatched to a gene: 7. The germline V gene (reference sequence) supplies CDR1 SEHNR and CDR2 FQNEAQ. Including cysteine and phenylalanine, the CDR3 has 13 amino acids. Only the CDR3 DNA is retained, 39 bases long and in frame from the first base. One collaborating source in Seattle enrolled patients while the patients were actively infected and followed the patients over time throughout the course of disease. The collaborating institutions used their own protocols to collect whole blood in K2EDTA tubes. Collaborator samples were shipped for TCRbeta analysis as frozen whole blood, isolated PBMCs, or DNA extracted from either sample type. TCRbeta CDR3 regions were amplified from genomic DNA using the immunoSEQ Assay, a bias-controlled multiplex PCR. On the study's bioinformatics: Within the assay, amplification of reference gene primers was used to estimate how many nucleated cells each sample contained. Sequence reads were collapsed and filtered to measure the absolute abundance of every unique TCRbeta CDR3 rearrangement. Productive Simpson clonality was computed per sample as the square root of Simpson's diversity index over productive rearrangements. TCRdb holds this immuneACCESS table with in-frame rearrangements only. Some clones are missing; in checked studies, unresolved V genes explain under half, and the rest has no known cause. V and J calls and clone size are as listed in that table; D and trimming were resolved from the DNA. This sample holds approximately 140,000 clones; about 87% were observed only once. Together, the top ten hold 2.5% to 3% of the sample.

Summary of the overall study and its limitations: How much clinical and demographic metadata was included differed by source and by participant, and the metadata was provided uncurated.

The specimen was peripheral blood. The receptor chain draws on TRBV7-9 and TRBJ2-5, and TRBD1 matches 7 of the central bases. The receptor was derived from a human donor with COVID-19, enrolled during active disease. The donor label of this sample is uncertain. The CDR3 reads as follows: CASSITGVRTQYF. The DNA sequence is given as TGTGCCAGCAGCATTACAGGGGTCCGGACCCAGTACTTC.